Listed below are T cell receptor beta chains from one sample, sequenced in a study of blood T cell repertoires in COVID-19. The data were produced by immunoSEQ multiplex PCR, yet TCRdb's version contains in-frame clones alone and is incomplete. The sample records about 400,000 clones, just under 90% being singletons. Sequencing was carried out using PBMCs or T cells enriched from blood (not recorded which). These receptors originate from a woman aged 45-65 years who had recovered from COVID-19. CDR3s include the opening cysteine and the closing phenylalanine or tryptophan. D genes are given only for firm matches. Clone size, where shown, is once, few, many, or a class for clones that have expanded.

>TRBJ2-7|NA|TRBV7-2|TRBD2
TGTGCCAGCAGCTTAGACCGGACTAGCGGAGGGGAGCAGTACTTC
CASSLDRTSGGEQYF
>TRBJ2-7|NA|TRBV5-1|TRBD1
TGCGCCAGCAGCTTGGACAGGGGTATGGGCGAGCAGTACTTC
CASSLDRGMGEQYF
>TRBJ2-7|NA|TRBV6-5|TRBD1
TGTGCCAGCAGTTACGGGACCCAGGACAGGGGGCGAGAGCAGTACTTC
CASSYGTQDRGREQYF
>TRBJ2-7|few|TRBV18|TRBD1
TGTGCCAGCTCACCACCGATAATCTTGTCTGGGACAGGGACCTACGAGCAGTACTTC
CASSPPIILSGTGTYEQYF
>TRBJ1-2|NA|TRBV3-1/TRBV3-2|TRBD1
TGTGCCAGCAGCCAAGGGACAGGGGGTGGCTACACCTTC
CASSQGTGGGYTF
>TRBJ1-5|NA|TRBV3-1/TRBV3-2|NA
TGTGCCAGCAGCCAAGGGGCAAGCAATCAGCCCCAGCATTTT
CASSQGASNQPQHF
>TRBJ2-1|many|TRBV6-4|TRBD2
TGTGCCAGCAGTGAGCGGGGGGGCTCCTACAATGAGCAGTTCTTC
CASSERGGSYNEQFF
>TRBJ1-2|NA|TRBV19|NA
TGTGCCAGTAGTATGGCAGGGAATGGATATGGCTACACCTTC
CASSMAGNGYGYTF
>TRBJ1-1|once|TRBV6-5|NA
TGTGCCAGAAGGACGTTTATCAGGGTACCTACTGAAGCTTTCTTT
CARRTFIRVPTEAFF
>TRBJ1-4|NA|TRBV3-1/TRBV3-2|NA
TGTGCCAGCAGCCGGGACTATCCTCGGGACGAAAAACTGTTTTTT
CASSRDYPRDEKLFF
>TRBJ2-3|NA|TRBV10-3|NA
TGTGCCATCAGTGACTTGGCGGAGAGCACAGATACGCAGTATTTT
CAISDLAESTDTQYF
>TRBJ2-2|NA|TRBV5-1|TRBD2
TGCGCCAGCAGCTTGGATACGGGGGGGAACACCGGGGAGCTGTTTTTT
CASSLDTGGNTGELFF
>TRBJ1-3|once|TRBV18|NA
TGTGCCAGCTCACCACCCCGGGACTCTGGAAACACCATATATTTT
CASSPPRDSGNTIYF
>TRBJ1-5|NA|TRBV6-1|NA
TGTGCCAGCAGTGAAGTCGGCGGCCTCAATCAGCCCCAGCATTTT
CASSEVGGLNQPQHF
>TRBJ1-2|NA|TRBV7-2|TRBD1
TGTGCCAGCAGCTTACAGGGGGCTACTTATGGCTACACCTTC
CASSLQGATYGYTF
>TRBJ2-3|NA|TRBV27|TRBD2
TGTGCCAGCAGTCAAGGACTAGATCCAGATACGCAGTATTTT
CASSQGLDPDTQYF
>TRBJ1-3|NA|TRBV3-1/TRBV3-2|NA
TGTGCCAGCAGCCAAGACCCAGGGTCTGGAAACACCATATATTTT
CASSQDPGSGNTIYF